Shown below are 26 T cell receptor beta chains from a single sample sequenced in a study of OX40 agonist ivuxolimab in advanced cancers. Data came from immunoSEQ multiplex PCR; TCRdb stores just in-frame clones and leaves some out. The top ten clones hold about 13% of a sample with fewer than 70,000 clones, under 95% of them seen once. The material was CD4+ or CD8+ T cells sorted from blood, obtained in a trial of the OX40 agonist ivuxolimab. The receptors here all came from an adult with an advanced solid tumor such as melanoma, head and neck, liver or kidney cancer.

A single count supports this clone. This chain links TRBV18 with TRBJ1-1, with D unresolved. The CDR3 consists of 12 residues. Per germline, CDR1 KGHSH and CDR2 LQKENI. Trimming took off 2 bases at V and 8 bases at J, with 9 bases between the two ends. This CDR3 reads CASSPLPDEAFF. The CDR3 DNA sequence: TGTGCCAGCTCACCATTACCAGACGAAGCTTTCTTT.

The chain uses TRBV9 and TRBJ1-1; D gene uncertain. V was shortened by 0 bases and J by 4 bases, with 4 bases between the two germline ends. The CDR3 consists of 12 residues. Germline V lookup: CDR1 SGDLS, CDR2 YYNGEE. The CDR3 region is CASSVDSTEAFF. CDR3 nucleotides: TGTGCCAGCAGCGTAGACAGCACTGAAGCTTTCTTT.

The chain employs TRBV29-1 and TRBJ2-1; D gene uncertain. The CDR3 is made up of 12 amino acids. V lost 4 bases, J lost 2 bases, and 6 bases lay in between. Germline values: CDR1 SQVTM, CDR2 ANQGSEA. CDR3 bases: TGCAGCGTTGTATACACCTACAATGAGCAGTTCTTC. Translating gives CSVVYTYNEQFF.

The gene calls are TRBV5-6 and TRBJ2-1; TRBD2 matches 8 bases. The CDR3 contains 16 residues. Germline assignment: CDR1 SGHDT and CDR2 YYEEEE. J was trimmed by 7 bases and V by 4 bases; bases with no gene match: 13. CDR3 region: CASSPGGGREGNEQFF. Written as DNA, the CDR3 is TGTGCCAGCAGCCCCGGGGGGGGCAGGGAAGGGAATGAGCAGTTCTTC.

This clone was detected once. The chain is built from TRBV7-8 and TRBJ2-1; no definite D call. CDR1 is SGHVS, CDR2 FQNEAQ, per germline. Trimming left V 3 bases short and J 5 bases short, with 11 bases between. The CDR3 is made up of 14 amino acids. Here the CDR3 reads CASSLGRADNEQFF. Written as DNA, the CDR3 is TGTGCCAGCAGCTTGGGTCGGGCCGACAATGAGCAGTTCTTC.

The J gene is TRBJ2-7, the V gene TRBV2; D remains unclear. The V gene's germline CDR1 is SNHLY and CDR2 FYNNEI. V lost 1 base to trimming and J lost 2 bases, with 9 bases between them. CDR3 length equals 14 residues. The CDR3 region is CASSEVGDTYEQYF. The CDR3 bases are TGTGCCAGCAGTGAAGTTGGGGATACCTACGAGCAGTACTTC.

The V gene is TRBV29-1, the J gene TRBJ2-1; D tentatively reads TRBD1 or TRBD2 (5 bases each). V was cut by 0 bases and J by 9 bases, with 9 bases left in between. This CDR3 is built from 12 residues. Germline CDR1 reads SQVTM; CDR2 reads ANQGSEA. CDR3 protein: CSVEEMRGEQFF. The CDR3 nucleotides read TGCAGCGTTGAAGAAATGAGGGGTGAGCAGTTCTTC.

The V call is TRBV25-1, the J call TRBJ2-2, with D perhaps matching TRBD2 (5 bases). Trimming removed 4 bases at V and 3 bases at J, with 9 bases between. Germline-derived CDR1 and CDR2 are MGHDK and SYGVNS. The length of the CDR3 is 14 residues. As DNA, the CDR3 is TGTGCCAGCAGTGGAGGGAAATACACCGGGGAGCTGTTTTTT. It is translated as CASSGGKYTGELFF.

The chain carries TRBV27 and TRBJ2-1; TRBD2 is a possible D gene (6 bases). Trimming cost V 1 base and J 8 bases, with 18 bases left between them. CDR1 MNHEY and CDR2 SMNVEV come from the germline V gene (reference sequence). The CDR3 extends over 16 amino acids. CDR3 sequence (DNA): TGTGCCAGCAGTTTATATGGGGGGAGTAGGAAGGATGAGCAGTTCTTC. Translating gives CASSLYGGSRKDEQFF.

The gene calls are TRBV7-2 and TRBJ2-1, with 12 bases matching TRBD2. This CDR3 has 15 residues. Germline assignment: CDR1 SGHTA and CDR2 FQGNSA. V lost 4 bases and J lost 3; bases outside the gene matches: 1. This CDR3 reads CASSWGLAGYNEQFF. In DNA, the CDR3 is TGTGCCAGCAGCTGGGGACTAGCGGGCTACAATGAGCAGTTCTTC.

The chain couples TRBV5-1 to TRBJ1-1; D uncertain. Trimming stripped 0 bases from V and 7 bases from J, with 10 bases between. There are 13 residues in the CDR3. The germline gives CDR1 SGHRS, CDR2 YFSETQ. The CDR3 is CASSLEGEIEAFF. The CDR3 region has the DNA TGCGCCAGCAGCTTGGAGGGCGAGATTGAAGCTTTCTTT. Supplemented by reference TRBV5-1 and TRBJ1-1, the full variable domain reads KAGVTQTPRYLIKTRGQQVTLSCSPISGHRSVSWYQQTPGQGLQFLFEYFSETQRNKGNFPGRFSGRQFSNSRSEMNVSTLELGDSALYLCASSLEGEIEAFFGQGTRLTVV.

CDR3 residues: CASSLAFLGATLGQETQYF. For the CDR3, the DNA is TGTGCCAGCAGCTTAGCCTTCTTGGGGGCCACTTTGGGGCAAGAGACCCAGTACTTC. This chain connects TRBV7-8 to TRBJ2-5; a possible D gene is TRBD1 (6 bases). Germline CDR1 reads SGHVS; CDR2 reads FQNEAQ. V lost 0 bases to trimming and J lost 2 bases, with 22 bases between them. The CDR3 covers 19 residues.

The chain links TRBV5-1 to TRBJ1-2; D possibly corresponds to TRBD1 (5 bases). Germline V gene sequence: CDR1 SGHRS, CDR2 YFSETQ. This CDR3 contains 15 residues. V lost 1 base, J lost 5 bases, and 15 bases lay in between. For the CDR3, the DNA is TGCGCCAGCAGCTTGAGTCTTGGGGGAGAATATGGCTACACCTTC. Translated, it gives CASSLSLGGEYGYTF. Full variable domain (missing parts from reference TRBV5-1 and TRBJ1-2): KAGVTQTPRYLIKTRGQQVTLSCSPISGHRSVSWYQQTPGQGLQFLFEYFSETQRNKGNFPGRFSGRQFSNSRSEMNVSTLELGDSALYLCASSLSLGGEYGYTFGSGTRLTVV.

V is TRBV27 and J is TRBJ2-1, with 14 bases lining up with TRBD2. J was trimmed by 8 bases and V by 5 bases; bases with no gene match: 8. This CDR3 spans 16 amino acids. Per germline, CDR1 MNHEY and CDR2 SMNVEV (reference sequence). CDR3 nucleotides: TGTGCCAGCAGTACCCCCGGGACTAGCGGGAGTGATGAGCAGTTCTTC. It encodes CASSTPGTSGSDEQFF.

This clone was detected only once. The genes are TRBV4-1 and TRBJ2-3, with TRBD2 matching 12 bases. The CDR3 is made up of 16 amino acids. Germline CDR1 MGHRA, CDR2 YSYEKL. The V segment lost 0 bases and the J segment 4 bases; nucleotides outside the gene matches: 2. CDR3 bases: TGCGCCAGCAGCCAAGAACTAGCGGGAGGCCCAGATACGCAGTATTTT. It codes for CASSQELAGGPDTQYF.

The rearrangement joins TRBV10-1 to TRBJ2-1; perhaps TRBD1 as D (6 bases). V lost 3 bases, J lost 8 bases, and 8 bases lay in between. This CDR3 region has 12 residues. The germline gives CDR1 WNHNN, CDR2 SYGVQD (reference sequence). The CDR3 nucleotides are TGCGCCAGCAGTGATGGGGGCCATGAGCAGTTCTTC. Protein: CASSDGGHEQFF.

This chain joins TRBV2 and TRBJ2-5; 9 bases are a match to TRBD1. Per the germline V gene, CDR1 is SNHLY and CDR2 is FYNNEI. J lost 5 bases, V lost 9 bases, and 10 bases had no gene match. The CDR3 is 14 residues long. The chain's CDR3 is CASETGTGFETQYF. The CDR3 bases are TGTGCCAGTGAAACCGGGACAGGGTTTGAGACCCAGTACTTC.

V and J are TRBV29-1 and TRBJ2-2; D not certain. This CDR3 region has 12 residues. From germline, CDR1 is SQVTM and CDR2 ANQGSEA. Deletions cut 5 bases from V and 3 bases from J, with 7 bases between. For the CDR3, the DNA is TGCAGCGTTTTCCGACACACCGGGGAGCTGTTTTTT. Translated: CSVFRHTGELFF.

This clone was detected once. The chain has TRBV7-9 and TRBJ2-2; 11 nucleotides align to TRBD2. The CDR3 runs to 17 residues. V lost 2 bases to trimming and J lost 4 bases; unmatched junction nucleotides: 6. CDR1 and CDR2 from the germline V gene are SEHNR and FQNEAQ (reference sequence). The DNA of the CDR3 is TGTGCCAGCAGCTTAATAGCGGGAGGGCCTTCCACCGGGGAGCTGTTTTTT. It is translated as CASSLIAGGPSTGELFF. Full variable domain (missing parts from reference TRBV7-9 and TRBJ2-2): DTGVSQNPRHKITKRGQNVTFRCDPISEHNRLYWYRQTLGQGPEFLTYFQNEAQLEKSRLLSDRFSAERPKGSFSTLEIQRTEQGDSAMYLCASSLIAGGPSTGELFFGEGSRLTVL.

The chain carries TRBV6-5 and TRBJ2-2, with unresolved D. CDR3 length equals 13 residues. Deletions cut 2 bases from V and 1 base from J, with 2 bases between. The germline gives CDR1 MNHEY, CDR2 SVGAGI. CDR3 protein: CASSYQNTGELFF. CDR3 sequence (DNA): TGTGCCAGCAGTTACCAGAACACCGGGGAGCTGTTTTTT.

This chain connects TRBV27 to TRBJ1-4, with a weak D call TRBD1 (5 bases). Germline CDR1 MNHEY, CDR2 SMNVEV (reference sequence). This CDR3 has 16 residues. Trimming removed 4 bases from V and 6 bases from J, with 18 bases in between. CDR3 nucleotides: TGTGCCAGCAGTTCGAACCTCAGGGTTGGGGATGAAAAACTGTTTTTT. Translating it yields CASSSNLRVGDEKLFF.

The CDR3 DNA follows: TGCAGCGTTGTTCTCGGAGGGTACTCCTACGAGCAGTACTTC. It encodes CSVVLGGYSYEQYF. The V call is TRBV29-1, the J call TRBJ2-7; the D gene is possibly TRBD2 (6 bases). V was pared by 4 bases and J by 0 bases, with 13 bases between. This CDR3 has 14 residues. Germline V gene data show CDR1 as SQVTM and CDR2 as ANQGSEA.

The chain couples TRBV6-5 to TRBJ2-3, with D possibly matching TRBD2 (5 bases). The CDR3 is made up of 15 amino acids. Germline lookup yields CDR1 MNHEY and CDR2 SVGAGI. The ends were cut back, 6 bases at V and 5 bases at J, with 18 bases in the middle. CDR3 nucleotides: TGTGCCAGCAGCCCGACCGGGGAAGGGATAGATACGCAGTATTTT. Its translation: CASSPTGEGIDTQYF.

The genes are TRBV5-1 and TRBJ2-7; possibly TRBD1 or TRBD2 for D (7 bases each). The V and J ends lost 4 bases and 1 base respectively, with 12 bases between them. CDR1 is SGHRS, CDR2 YFSETQ, per germline. The CDR3 has 14 residues. CDR3 sequence (DNA): TGCGCCAGCAGCCTCAGGGGGGGATCCTACGAGCAGTACTTC. It encodes CASSLRGGSYEQYF.

This chain links TRBV7-9 with TRBJ2-5; D gene uncertain. The assigned J gene may be wrong: the sequence end matches TRBJ2-7 better. Germline V lookup: CDR1 SEHNR, CDR2 FQNEAQ (reference sequence). The CDR3 consists of 13 residues. In DNA form, the CDR3 reads TGTGCCAGCAGCTTAGCGCTTCGGGTCGAGCAGTACTTC. Translated: CASSLALRVEQYF.

The chain has TRBV7-9 and TRBJ2-7; TRBD2 matches at 9 bases. The length of the CDR3 is 16 residues. Germline V gene lookup returns CDR1 SEHNR and CDR2 FQNEAQ (reference sequence). With V trimmed by 5 bases and J by 0 bases, 8 bases remained unmatched. The CDR3 sequence is CASSPGSGRSSYEQYF. DNA of the CDR3: TGTGCCAGCAGCCCTGGGAGCGGGAGGAGCTCCTACGAGCAGTACTTC.